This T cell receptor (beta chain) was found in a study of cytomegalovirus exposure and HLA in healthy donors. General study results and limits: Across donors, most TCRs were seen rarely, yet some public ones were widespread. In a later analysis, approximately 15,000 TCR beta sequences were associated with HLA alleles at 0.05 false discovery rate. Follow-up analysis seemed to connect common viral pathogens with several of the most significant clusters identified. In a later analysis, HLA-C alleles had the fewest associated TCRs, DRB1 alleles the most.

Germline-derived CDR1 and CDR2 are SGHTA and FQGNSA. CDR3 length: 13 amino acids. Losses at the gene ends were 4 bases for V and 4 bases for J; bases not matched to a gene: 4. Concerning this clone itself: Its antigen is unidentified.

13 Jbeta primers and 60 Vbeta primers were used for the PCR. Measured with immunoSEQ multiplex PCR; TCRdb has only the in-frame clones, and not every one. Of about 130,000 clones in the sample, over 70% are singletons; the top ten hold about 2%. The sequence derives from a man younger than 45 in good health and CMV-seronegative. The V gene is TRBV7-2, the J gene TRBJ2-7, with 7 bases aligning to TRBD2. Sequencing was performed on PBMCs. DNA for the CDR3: TGTGCCAGCAGCTGGGGAGGGGAGTACGAGCAGTACTTC. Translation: CASSWGGEYEQYF.